The 2 T cell receptor beta chains below all came from one sample that was sequenced in a study of T cell repertoires in cytomegalovirus infection. Antigen specificity for these receptors is unknown. One entry per CDR3 protein results from TCRdb running MiXCR on the reads. The sample lists about 310,000 distinct CDR3 sequences, 25% occurring once. The sample in question was cultured PBMCs, obtained from culture after CMV antigen stimulation. These TCRs come from a human donor in good health (CMV status not recorded). Some clones in this sample may be carry-over from other donors' samples.

V usage is TRBV19 and J usage is TRBJ1-6; D not resolved. This CDR3 is 15 amino acids long. In germline, CDR1 is LNHDA, CDR2 SQIVND (reference sequence). Trimming pared 3 bases from V and 1 base from J, leaving 7 bases between. The CDR3 DNA sequence: TGTGCCAGTAGTATCGGCAGGTCCTATAATTCACCCCTCCACTTT. Amino acid sequence: CASSIGRSYNSPLHF.

This clonotype was found many times. The rearrangement uses TRBV28 and TRBJ2-6; no reliable D call. The CDR3 covers 17 residues. Germline CDR1 is MDHEN and CDR2 is SYDVKM. V was trimmed by 6 bases and J by 6 bases, leaving 21 bases between them. In DNA form, the CDR3 reads TGTGCCAGCAGCTCGGCGGCAGCCGGGCATATGGCCAACGTCCTGACTTTC. It yields the protein CASSSAAAGHMANVLTF.